The 20 T cell receptor beta chains presented below share a single source sample, sequenced in a study of response to subunit inactivated influenza vaccine. MiXCR, applied by TCRdb to the RT-PCR reads, yields one record per CDR3 protein. The data hold 450,000 to 700,000 distinct CDR3 sequences, with about 15% observed a single time. Sequenced here: PBMCs from blood, sampled roughly 12 days after vaccination. The receptors were sampled from a man in his fifties who received an inactivated influenza vaccine.

With regard to this clonotype: The junction departs from the called germline gene at one end, perhaps through a read error. The chain recombines TRBV28 with TRBJ2-7; maybe TRBD2 (5 bases). CDR3 size: 14 residues. CDR1 is MDHEN and CDR2 is SYDVKM in the germline V gene. In DNA, the CDR3 is TGTGCCAGCAGATGGACTGACCCGGCCTACAAGCAGTACTTC. Translated, it gives CASRWTDPAYKQYF.

This clonotype was seen just once. The genes are TRBV15 and TRBJ2-7; D uncertain. With 1 base removed from V and 3 bases from J, the gap between germline ends came to 19 bases. From germline, CDR1 is LNHNV and CDR2 YYDKDF (reference sequence). The length of the CDR3 is 17 residues. CDR3 in amino acids: CATSRATRGPSDYEQYF. The CDR3 DNA is TGTGCCACCAGCAGAGCGACCCGTGGTCCGTCGGACTACGAGCAGTACTTC.

The chain uses TRBV11-2 and TRBJ1-1; D remains unclear. CDR3 length: 16 residues. The V gene lost 1 base and the J gene lost 4 bases, with 16 bases spanning the gap. Looked up from germline, CDR1 is SGHAT and CDR2 is FQNNGV. This CDR3 is CASSLGAANTGTEAFF. In DNA, the CDR3 is TGTGCCAGCAGCTTAGGAGCAGCAAACACTGGCACTGAAGCTTTCTTT.

The rearrangement uses TRBV12-3 or TRBV12-4 and TRBJ2-1; a possible D gene is TRBD2 (5 bases). Trimming shortened V by 4 bases and J by 10 bases, and 14 bases separated the two germline ends. The CDR3 length is 13 residues. For the CDR3, the DNA is TGTGCCAGCAGTTCGGCTTTTGGAGGAGAGCAGTTCTTC. This sequence encodes CASSSAFGGEQFF.

The sample holds a few counts of this clonotype. The gene calls are TRBV2 and TRBJ2-5; 10 positions match TRBD1. J lost 5 bases, V lost 6 bases, and 6 bases had no gene match. CDR1 is SNHLY, CDR2 FYNNEI, per germline. The CDR3 totals 14 residues. CDR3 coding DNA: TGTGCCAGCAGCGACAGGGGGCCATCGGAGACCCAGTACTTC. Protein sequence: CASSDRGPSETQYF.

This clonotype has ten or more counts. The rearrangement links TRBV12-3 or TRBV12-4 to TRBJ1-1; 8 bases line up with TRBD1. V lost 6 bases and J lost 1; bases outside the gene matches: 7. The CDR3 length is 15 residues. The CDR3 loop reads CASRTSGGWNTEAFF. The CDR3 coding sequence is TGTGCCAGCAGGACGTCAGGGGGCTGGAACACTGAAGCTTTCTTT.

J is TRBJ2-2 and V is TRBV12-3 or TRBV12-4; perhaps TRBD2 as D (6 bases). The CDR3 consists of 13 residues. The germline V and J ends were trimmed by 1 base and 7 bases, with 7 bases remaining between them. CDR3: CASSLGGDGELFF. For the CDR3, the DNA is TGTGCCAGCAGTTTAGGGGGGGACGGGGAGCTGTTTTTT.

This clonotype has more than one count but fewer than ten. This chain joins TRBV5-1 and TRBJ2-1; D might be TRBD1 (6 bases). This CDR3 has 14 amino acids. Germline V lookup: CDR1 SGHRS, CDR2 YFSETQ. Trimming took off 0 bases at V and 10 bases at J, with 14 bases between the two ends. The chain's CDR3 is CASSLDQGYLEQFF. CDR3 in DNA: TGCGCCAGCAGCTTGGACCAGGGGTACTTAGAGCAGTTCTTC.

This clonotype was detected a few times. The rearrangement links TRBV20-1 to TRBJ1-1, with D possibly TRBD1 on 5 matching bases. Germline lookup yields CDR1 DFQATT and CDR2 SNEGSKA (reference sequence). There are 15 residues in the CDR3. Trimming took 1 base from V and 3 from J, leaving 15 bases between them. The CDR3 DNA reads TGCAGTGCTAGAGTGCCAGGGCTGGTTGACACTGAAGCTTTCTTT. Its protein is CSARVPGLVDTEAFF.

The chain has TRBV18 and TRBJ1-3; no clear D. Trimming shortened V by 0 bases and J by 0 bases, and 15 bases separated the two germline ends. Germline V gives CDR1 KGHSH, CDR2 LQKENI. The CDR3 runs 18 residues. In DNA, the CDR3 is TGTGCCAGCTCACCACCGTTTAAGGGCAGGCGCTCTGGAAACACCATATATTTT. Amino acid sequence: CASSPPFKGRRSGNTIYF. Together with reference TRBV18 and TRBJ1-3, the CDR3 gives the full variable domain: NAGVMQNPRHLVRRRGQEARLRCSPMKGHSHVYWYRQLPEEGLKFMVYLQKENIIDESGMPKERFSAEFPKEGPSILRIQQVVRGDSAAYFCASSPPFKGRRSGNTIYFGEGSWLTVV.

This clonotype has only a few counts. The rearrangement joins TRBV20-1 to TRBJ2-3, with D perhaps being TRBD1 or TRBD2 (7 bases each). The CDR3 extends over 16 amino acids. CDR1 is DFQATT and CDR2 is SNEGSKA in the germline V gene (reference sequence). V was pared by 1 base and J by 1 base, with 15 bases between. In nucleotides, the CDR3 is TGCAGTGCTAGAGTTACCAGGGGGGGAGGCACAGATACGCAGTATTTT. This codes for CSARVTRGGGTDTQYF.

This clonotype has more than one count but fewer than ten. The J gene is TRBJ2-7, the V gene TRBV28; either TRBD1 or TRBD2 may fit D (5 bases each). CDR3 length: 16 amino acids. The V and J ends lost 6 bases and 0 bases respectively, with 18 bases between them. The germline V gene encodes CDR1 MDHEN and CDR2 SYDVKM. In DNA form, the CDR3 reads TGTGCCAGCAGCCCCCTCCTGGGGACGAGCTCCTACGAGCAGTACTTC. Protein: CASSPLLGTSSYEQYF.

This chain links TRBV11-2 with TRBJ1-2; 10 bases are shared with TRBD1. V lost 4 bases, J lost 5 bases, and 16 bases stayed unmatched. This CDR3 comprises 18 residues. The germline V gene encodes CDR1 SGHAT and CDR2 FQNNGV. The CDR3 DNA reads TGTGCCAGCAGCTCGACCCGGGACAGGGGCGTATCAACTTATGGCTACACCTTC. Its translation: CASSSTRDRGVSTYGYTF.

The chain has TRBV6-2 or TRBV6-3 and TRBJ1-6; 7 positions agree with TRBD1. V gave up 6 bases and J gave up 2 bases; unmatched junction bases: 7. The CDR3 consists of 16 residues. The germline CDR1 and CDR2 sequences are MNHEY and SVGEGT. The CDR3 region has the DNA TGTGCCAGCAGACAAGACAGGGTGACCTATAATTCACCCCTCCACTTT. Translated: CASRQDRVTYNSPLHF.

This clonotype turned up a few times. This sequence joins TRBV12-3 or TRBV12-4 and TRBJ2-7, with D tentatively TRBD2 (5 bases). V lost 2 bases and J lost 6, with 8 bases in between. This CDR3 is built from 12 residues. The CDR3 loop reads CASSLFRGEQYF. The DNA for the CDR3 is TGTGCCAGCAGTTTATTCCGGGGCGAGCAGTACTTC.

The chain has TRBV12-3 or TRBV12-4 and TRBJ2-3, with D possibly TRBD2 on 6 matching bases. With 5 bases removed from V and 6 bases from J, the gap between germline ends came to 15 bases. The CDR3 totals 14 residues. Here the CDR3 DNA reads TGTGCCAGCAGTCCGGGGGTCCCGGTGGATACGCAGTATTTT. This translates into CASSPGVPVDTQYF.

The genes are TRBV10-3 and TRBJ1-2; D might be TRBD1 (6 bases). The CDR3 has 15 amino acids. Germline V gene lookup returns CDR1 ENHRY and CDR2 SYGVKD. Trimming took off 3 bases at V and 4 bases at J, with 15 bases between the two ends. The CDR3 protein is CAISETGSSPYGYTF. CDR3 bases: TGTGCCATCAGTGAAACAGGGTCCTCCCCCTATGGCTACACCTTC.

In DNA form, the CDR3 reads TGTGCCAGCAGCTTAGCCATGGCTAACTATGGCTACACCTTC. This gives the protein CASSLAMANYGYTF. The genes are TRBV7-2 and TRBJ1-2, with D hard to call. The CDR3 loop spans 14 amino acids. V was pared by 0 bases and J by 0 bases, with 5 bases between. From germline, CDR1 is SGHTA and CDR2 FQGNSA.

This clonotype was found a few times. The V and J genes are TRBV10-3 and TRBJ1-5, with D uncertain. The V gene's germline CDR1 is ENHRY and CDR2 SYGVKD. V dropped 4 bases and J dropped 4 bases, with 8 bases sitting between them. The CDR3 spans 13 residues. The CDR3 sequence: CAISADGNQPQHF. Written as DNA, the CDR3 is TGTGCCATCAGTGCCGACGGAAATCAGCCCCAGCATTTT.

This clonotype was observed at least ten times. Written as DNA, the CDR3 is TGCAGCGTTGAAGATCGGAGGGGTTCCTACGAGCAGTACTTC. Translating gives CSVEDRRGSYEQYF. The chain has TRBV29-1 and TRBJ2-7; a weak D match, TRBD2 (6 bases). CDR1 is SQVTM and CDR2 is ANQGSEA in the germline V gene. Trimming pared 0 bases from V and 1 base from J, leaving 10 bases between. The CDR3 has 14 residues.